Only a few counts were recorded for the clone carrying this T cell receptor (beta chain). This entry is derived from a study of blood T cell repertoires in COVID-19. Whole-study context: Acute and convalescent COVID-19 samples came from the United States, Italy and Spain. T cells, B-cell-depleted T cells, or PBMCs provided the cDNA or gDNA that served as material.

Per the study methods: The assay estimated nucleated cells by amplifying reference gene primers. TCRdb's table, derived via immunoSEQ multiplex PCR, lists solely in-frame clones and lacks some. Clone size and V and J calls were adopted from that table, with D and trimming inferred from the DNA. This sample has 270,000 or so clones, with approximately 85% found just once. The sequencing input was peripheral blood. This sequence originates from a human donor in a cohort sampled during active COVID-19.

DNA for the CDR3: TGTGCCAGCAGACCGAGTTGGTGGGGGCTGGACACCTTC. This gives the protein CASRPSWWGLDTF. The rearrangement uses TRBV27 and TRBJ1-2; a possible D gene is TRBD1 (6 bases). The V gene lost 6 bases and the J gene lost 12 bases, with 20 bases spanning the gap. Germline CDR1 MNHEY, CDR2 SMNVEV (reference sequence). This CDR3 spans 13 amino acids.